This T cell receptor beta chain was observed in a study of blood T cell repertoires in COVID-19. Study-wide context: Collection of acute and convalescent COVID-19 samples took place in the United States, Italy and Spain.

In the authors' methods: Amplification with reference gene primers provided the estimates of nucleated cell counts. The assay was immunoSEQ multiplex PCR, and TCRdb's table has in-frame clones only and misses some. The V and J calls and clone size are taken from that table; D and trimming were inferred from the DNA. The sample includes around 120,000 clones, 69% of them seen just once. Germline CDR1 is SQVTM and CDR2 is ANQGSEA. CDR3 length: 14 residues. Unmatched junction bases numbered 5, after V lost 3 bases and J lost 4 bases. This clone was picked up one time. Specimen: peripheral blood. V gene TRBV29-1 combines with J gene TRBJ2-5; 10 bases agree with TRBD1. This TCR came from a woman in her seventies with acute or convalescent COVID-19. CDR3 amino acids: CSVETDRGPETQYF. CDR3 in DNA: TGCAGCGTTGAGACCGACAGGGGGCCAGAGACCCAGTACTTC.